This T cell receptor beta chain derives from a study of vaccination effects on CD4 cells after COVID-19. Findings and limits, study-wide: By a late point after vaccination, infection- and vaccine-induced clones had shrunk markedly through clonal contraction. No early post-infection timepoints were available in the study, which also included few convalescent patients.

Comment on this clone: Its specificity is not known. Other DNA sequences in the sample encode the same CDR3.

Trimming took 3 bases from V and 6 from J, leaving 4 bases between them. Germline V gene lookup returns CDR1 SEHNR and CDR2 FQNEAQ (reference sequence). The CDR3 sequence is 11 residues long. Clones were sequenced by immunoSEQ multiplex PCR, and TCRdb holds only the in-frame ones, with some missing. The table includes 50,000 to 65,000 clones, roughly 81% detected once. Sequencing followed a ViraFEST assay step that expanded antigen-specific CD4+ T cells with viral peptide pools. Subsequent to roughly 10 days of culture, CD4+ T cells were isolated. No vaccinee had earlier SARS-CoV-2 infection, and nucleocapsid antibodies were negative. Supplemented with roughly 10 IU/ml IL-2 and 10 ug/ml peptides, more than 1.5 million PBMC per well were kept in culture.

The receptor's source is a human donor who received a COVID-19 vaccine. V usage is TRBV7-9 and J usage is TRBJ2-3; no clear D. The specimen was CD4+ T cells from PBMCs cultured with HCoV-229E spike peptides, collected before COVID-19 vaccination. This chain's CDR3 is CASSLVDTQYF. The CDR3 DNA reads TGTGCCAGCAGCTTGGTTGATACGCAGTATTTT.